Presented here are 32 T cell receptor beta chains from one specimen sequenced in a study of T cell changes during pregnancy in multiple sclerosis. The method was immunoSEQ multiplex PCR; TCRdb's version includes in-frame clones alone and lacks a portion of them. This table has about 36,000 clones, more than 70% appearing once. The source material was CD4+ T cells from peripheral blood mononuclear cells, sampled in the first trimester of pregnancy. These TCRs come from a female donor with multiple sclerosis, enrolled in a pregnancy study.

The chain joins TRBV2 to TRBJ2-1; D is unclear. From germline, CDR1 is SNHLY and CDR2 FYNNEI. The V end was cut by 4 bases, the J end by 2 bases, with 15 bases between. CDR3 length: 16 residues. CDR3 in DNA: TGTGCCAGCAGTGGGGCCGAGAGAGACCCCTACAATGAGCAGTTCTTC. The encoded protein is CASSGAERDPYNEQFF.

This clone was seen a single time. The rearrangement joins TRBV28 to TRBJ2-1; TRBD2 matches at 10 bases. The CDR3 runs 15 residues. Germline V lookup: CDR1 MDHEN, CDR2 SYDVKM. J gave up 8 bases and V 3 bases, and 7 bases lay outside the gene matches. CDR3 coding DNA: TGTGCCAGCAGTTTGTCAGCGGGAGGGGCCCATGAGCAGTTCTTC. This gives the protein CASSLSAGGAHEQFF.

There are a few counts of this clone. The chain links TRBV4-1 to TRBJ2-7; D is perhaps TRBD2 (6 bases). The CDR3 length is 13 residues. Germline V gene sequence: CDR1 MGHRA, CDR2 YSYEKL. Trimming took off 0 bases at V and 8 bases at J, with 11 bases between the two ends. The CDR3 nucleotides read TGCGCCAGCAGCCAAGATTTGACTAGTAAGCAGTACTTC. Translated, it gives CASSQDLTSKQYF.

J is TRBJ2-1 and V is TRBV7-3; TRBD2 matches 15 bases. J gave up 10 bases and V 4 bases, and 8 bases lay outside the gene matches. There are 16 residues in the CDR3. Germline CDR1 and CDR2: SGHTA and FQGTGA. CDR3 nucleotide sequence: TGTGCCAGCAGCTCGCGCGGGACTAGCGGGAGGATGGAGCAGTTCTTC. Translated, it gives CASSSRGTSGRMEQFF.

The chain recombines TRBV9 with TRBJ2-2, with D maybe TRBD1 (6 bases). Germline CDR1 reads SGDLS; CDR2 reads YYNGEE. The CDR3 covers 15 residues. Trimming left V 0 bases short and J 3 bases short, with 9 bases between. CDR3 loop: CASSVGDTYTGELFF. CDR3 bases: TGTGCCAGCAGCGTAGGGGACACGTACACCGGGGAGCTGTTTTTT.

The chain carries TRBV9 and TRBJ2-7; a weak D match, TRBD2 (5 bases). The CDR3 consists of 15 residues. Germline V lookup: CDR1 SGDLS, CDR2 YYNGEE. V lost 0 bases and J 5 bases, leaving 15 bases between the germline ends. CDR3 in amino acids: CASSVGAGVGHEQYF. In DNA, the CDR3 is TGTGCCAGCAGCGTAGGAGCCGGGGTAGGCCACGAGCAGTACTTC.

The chain carries TRBV18 and TRBJ2-7, with TRBD1 as a possible D gene (6 bases). The CDR3 is 13 amino acids. Germline values: CDR1 KGHSH, CDR2 LQKENI. The V end was cut by 4 bases, the J end by 5 bases, with 12 bases between. The CDR3 region has the DNA TGTGCCAGCTCACTAACAGGGAGCCACGAGCAGTACTTC. This translates into CASSLTGSHEQYF.

The chain carries TRBV9 and TRBJ1-2, with TRBD1 matching over 7 bases. V lost 3 bases and J lost 7; bases outside the gene matches: 9. This CDR3 comprises 14 residues. The germline V gene encodes CDR1 SGDLS and CDR2 YYNGEE. DNA of the CDR3: TGTGCCAGCAGCGCCCAGGGGGTAGATGTTGGCTACACCTTC. Translation: CASSAQGVDVGYTF.

The rearrangement uses TRBV7-8 and TRBJ2-7; TRBD2 aligns across 7 bases. Looked up from germline, CDR1 is SGHVS and CDR2 is FQNEAQ. There are 15 residues in the CDR3. Unmatched junction bases numbered 10, after V lost 5 bases and J lost 3 bases. The CDR3 region is CASSPTGAGIYEQYF. The CDR3 DNA sequence: TGTGCCAGCAGCCCTACCGGAGCGGGAATCTACGAGCAGTACTTC.

This clone was found once. V and J are TRBV9 and TRBJ2-7, with a possible D match to TRBD1 (5 bases). There are 15 residues in the CDR3. Germline CDR1 reads SGDLS; CDR2 reads YYNGEE. Trimming pared 3 bases from V and 4 bases from J, leaving 17 bases between. The CDR3: CASSAHPRRVYEQYF. As DNA, the CDR3 is TGTGCCAGCAGCGCCCACCCTCGCAGGGTTTACGAGCAGTACTTC.

The rearrangement uses TRBV28 and TRBJ2-7, with 7 bases matching TRBD1. In germline, CDR1 is MDHEN, CDR2 SYDVKM. The CDR3 covers 14 residues. The V segment lost 6 bases and the J segment 4 bases; nucleotides outside the gene matches: 9. The CDR3 loop reads CASSPVLRGYEQYF. The CDR3 DNA reads as TGTGCCAGCAGCCCTGTACTCAGGGGGTACGAGCAGTACTTC.

V and J are TRBV5-4 and TRBJ2-1, with a possible D match to TRBD1 (6 bases). Germline values: CDR1 SGHNT, CDR2 YYREEE (reference sequence). V was cut by 4 bases and J by 8 bases, with 16 bases left in between. The CDR3 extends over 14 amino acids. For the CDR3, the DNA is TGTGCCAGCAGCCGACAGGCCCCTGAGGATGAGCAGTTCTTC. It is translated as CASSRQAPEDEQFF.

V and J are TRBV10-3 and TRBJ1-5, with D uncertain. V lost 6 bases, J lost 0 bases, and 9 bases lay in between. In germline, CDR1 is ENHRY, CDR2 SYGVKD. The CDR3 has 14 residues. CDR3: CAISLQYSNQPQHF. CDR3 nucleotides: TGTGCCATCAGCCTCCAGTATAGCAATCAGCCCCAGCATTTT.

The rearrangement joins TRBV5-1 to TRBJ2-7, with a possible D match to TRBD2 (6 bases). The V end lost 2 bases, the J end lost 0 bases, and 9 bases lay between the germline ends. Germline CDR1 SGHRS, CDR2 YFSETQ. This CDR3 is built from 14 residues. The DNA of the CDR3 is TGCGCCAGCAGCTTAGCGGGTAGCTCCTACGAGCAGTACTTC. This gives the protein CASSLAGSSYEQYF.

In nucleotides, the CDR3 is TGTGCCAGCAGCGTAGGGGGGGTCCGGCTTTTTGAGCAGTTCTTC. This encodes CASSVGGVRLFEQFF. The rearrangement uses TRBV9 and TRBJ2-1; tentatively, D is TRBD2 (6 bases). V shed 0 bases and J shed 9 bases, with 16 bases lying between them. Germline V gene data show CDR1 as SGDLS and CDR2 as YYNGEE. This CDR3 is built from 15 residues.

V and J are TRBV5-4 and TRBJ2-1, with TRBD2 identical over 8 bases. The germline V gene encodes CDR1 SGHNT and CDR2 YYREEE (reference sequence). There are 17 residues in the CDR3. Germline trimming cut 1 base from V and 9 bases from J; bases unmatched to any gene: 15. The CDR3 nucleotides read TGTGCCAGCAGCTTGTCACGATTGGGACTAGTACGTGGTGAGCAGTTCTTC. Translation gives CASSLSRLGLVRGEQFF.

The rearrangement links TRBV6-6 to TRBJ2-1, with TRBD2 matching over 7 bases. The trim removed 5 bases at V and 7 bases at J, leaving 11 bases unmatched. CDR3 size: 15 residues. CDR1 and CDR2 from the germline V gene are MNHNY and SVGAGI (reference sequence). The CDR3 region is CASSPRRGGGNEQFF. CDR3 bases: TGTGCCAGCAGTCCTCGCCGCGGGGGAGGGAATGAGCAGTTCTTC.

V is TRBV14 and J is TRBJ1-3, with 8 bases lining up with TRBD1. Looked up from germline, CDR1 is SGHDN and CDR2 is FVKESK. The ends lost 3 bases at V and 0 bases at J; junction bases unmatched: 13. This CDR3 is built from 19 residues. DNA of the CDR3: TGTGCCAGCAGCCATTTGACGGGGGACAGGTTCAGCTCTGGAAACACCATATATTTT. Residues: CASSHLTGDRFSSGNTIYF. The whole variable domain, filled in from reference TRBV14 and TRBJ1-3, reads EAGVTQFPSHSVIEKGQTVTLRCDPISGHDNLYWYRRVMGKEIKFLLHFVKESKQDESGMPNNRFLAERTGGTYSTLKVQPAELEDSGVYFCASSHLTGDRFSSGNTIYFGEGSWLTVV.

This chain joins TRBV7-9 and TRBJ2-4; 8 positions match TRBD1. J gave up 6 bases and V 5 bases, and 3 bases lay outside the gene matches. CDR3 length equals 13 residues. Germline V gives CDR1 SEHNR, CDR2 FQNEAQ (reference sequence). CDR3 sequence: CASSQGQANIQYF. CDR3 bases: TGTGCCAGCAGCCAGGGACAGGCAAACATTCAGTACTTC.

The J gene is TRBJ2-1, the V gene TRBV7-6, with 14 positions matching TRBD2. Germline lookup yields CDR1 SGHVS and CDR2 FNYEAQ. The V segment lost 3 bases and the J segment 0 bases; nucleotides outside the gene matches: 4. The CDR3 contains 18 residues. CDR3 in DNA: TGTGCCAGCAGCTTGGGACTAGCGGGAGCACTCTCCTACAATGAGCAGTTCTTC. Translation: CASSLGLAGALSYNEQFF. The variable domain in full, with the rest retrieved from reference TRBV7-6 and TRBJ2-1, is GAGVSQSPRYKVTKRGQDVALRCDPISGHVSLYWYRQALGQGPEFLTYFNYEAQQDKSGLPNDRFSAERPEGSISTLTIQRTEQRDSAMYRCASSLGLAGALSYNEQFFGPGTRLTVL.

This clone has more than one count but fewer than ten. The chain joins TRBV15 to TRBJ2-3; TRBD2 matches 13 bases. V trimming: 6 bases; J trimming: 5 bases; junction bases outside the gene matches: 11. Per germline, CDR1 LNHNV and CDR2 YYDKDF (reference sequence). The CDR3 spans 17 residues. CDR3 DNA sequence: TGTGCCACCAGGGGAAGACTAGCGGGGGGACCTGTAGATACGCAGTATTTT. This translates into CATRGRLAGGPVDTQYF.

The chain links TRBV7-9 to TRBJ1-1, with D possibly TRBD1 on 5 matching bases. The germline V gene encodes CDR1 SEHNR and CDR2 FQNEAQ (reference sequence). This CDR3 is built from 13 residues. Between the trimmed V and J ends, which lost 3 bases and 6 bases, there was a span of 11 bases. The chain's CDR3 is CASSFWGAAEAFF. The CDR3 bases are TGTGCCAGCAGCTTCTGGGGCGCGGCTGAAGCTTTCTTT.

This chain connects TRBV4-1 to TRBJ2-3, with 11 bases that match TRBD2. V gave up 2 bases and J gave up 2 bases; unmatched junction bases: 9. Germline V lookup: CDR1 MGHRA, CDR2 YSYEKL. CDR3 size: 18 residues. In DNA, the CDR3 is TGCGCCAGCAGCCAACTAGCGGGGGGCGGCCCCCACACAGATACGCAGTATTTT. Translating gives CASSQLAGGGPHTDTQYF.

This clone was detected only once. The rearrangement joins TRBV25-1 to TRBJ2-1; 9 bases align to TRBD2. The CDR3 is 15 amino acids. Per germline, CDR1 MGHDK and CDR2 SYGVNS. V was pared by 3 bases and J by 5 bases, with 5 bases of the junction left unmatched. The CDR3 nucleotides read TGTGCCAGCAGTGACCAGCGGGGGGTACACAATGAGCAGTTCTTC. This codes for CASSDQRGVHNEQFF.

CDR3 protein: CASSGPVRAAFF. CDR3 nucleotide sequence: TGTGCCAGCAGTGGTCCAGTGAGGGCGGCTTTCTTT. V gene TRBV2 combines with J gene TRBJ1-1; no firm D call. Germline CDR1 is SNHLY and CDR2 is FYNNEI. Trimming stripped 4 bases from V and 11 bases from J, with 14 bases between. The CDR3 covers 12 residues.

The chain is built from TRBV5-1 and TRBJ2-3; 8 bases are a match to TRBD1. The germline gives CDR1 SGHRS, CDR2 YFSETQ. This CDR3 is 15 amino acids long. J was trimmed by 4 bases and V by 0 bases; bases with no gene match: 4. The CDR3 region is CASSLAGGIADTQYF. CDR3 bases: TGCGCCAGCAGCTTGGCAGGGGGCATCGCAGATACGCAGTATTTT. The whole variable domain, filled in from reference TRBV5-1 and TRBJ2-3, reads KAGVTQTPRYLIKTRGQQVTLSCSPISGHRSVSWYQQTPGQGLQFLFEYFSETQRNKGNFPGRFSGRQFSNSRSEMNVSTLELGDSALYLCASSLAGGIADTQYFGPGTRLTVL.

V usage is TRBV2 and J usage is TRBJ1-2; no firm D call. The CDR3 loop spans 15 amino acids. The ends were cut back, 2 bases at V and 4 bases at J, with 14 bases in the middle. CDR1 and CDR2 (germline): SNHLY, FYNNEI. The CDR3 region has the DNA TGTGCCAGCAGTGAAACTAAGTCGCGGTCCTATGGCTACACCTTC. Translating gives CASSETKSRSYGYTF.

The chain recombines TRBV10-3 with TRBJ1-4, with a weak D call TRBD1 (5 bases). Trimming shortened V by 0 bases and J by 7 bases, and 21 bases separated the two germline ends. Germline V CDR1 and CDR2: ENHRY, SYGVKD. This CDR3 contains 18 residues. The CDR3 nucleotides read TGTGCCATCAGTGAGTCGCTGGGGCCAGACAGTTCGGGTGAAAAACTGTTTTTT. The encoded protein is CAISESLGPDSSGEKLFF.

The V call is TRBV28, the J call TRBJ2-1; no clear D gene. V dropped 5 bases and J dropped 0 bases, with 5 bases sitting between them. CDR3 length: 13 residues. Germline assignment: CDR1 MDHEN and CDR2 SYDVKM. The CDR3 DNA is TGTGCCAGCAGTCCACACTCCTACAATGAGCAGTTCTTC. Translating gives CASSPHSYNEQFF.

The chain links TRBV6-1 to TRBJ2-3; D may be TRBD2 (5 bases). Trimming cost V 3 bases and J 5 bases, with 9 bases left between them. CDR1 and CDR2 from the germline V gene are MNHNS and SASEGT. This CDR3 is built from 13 residues. CDR3 protein: CASSDQSGDTQYF. The CDR3 coding sequence is TGTGCCAGCAGTGACCAAAGCGGAGATACGCAGTATTTT.

V gene TRBV19 combines with J gene TRBJ2-7; 7 positions match TRBD1. CDR3 size: 17 residues. Per the germline V gene, CDR1 is LNHDA and CDR2 is SQIVND (reference sequence). V trimming: 5 bases; J trimming: 1 base; junction bases outside the gene matches: 14. For the CDR3, the DNA is TGTGCCAGTAGTCCTCACCCGACAGGGCCCCTTTCCTACGAGCAGTACTTC. Its translation is CASSPHPTGPLSYEQYF.

This chain uses TRBV7-3 with TRBJ1-1, with unresolved D. Deletions cut 1 base from V and 1 base from J, with 10 bases between. The CDR3 loop spans 15 amino acids. Germline loops: CDR1 SGHTA, CDR2 FQGTGA. Written as DNA, the CDR3 is TGTGCCAGCAGCTTAAGGGCAGACCCGAACACTGAAGCTTTCTTT. Protein product: CASSLRADPNTEAFF.